This record covers a single T cell receptor (beta chain). The sample holds many counts of this clonotype. Its recognized antigen is unknown. Base qualities are not recorded, but no much larger clone differs from it by a single base. This record belongs to a study of regulatory T cells in long-lasting Graves disease (dated by TCRdb to about 2021). About the full investigation: Persistent Graves' disease meant more than 5 years of antithyroid drug treatment with TSH receptor autoantibodies that stayed positive. Persistent Graves' disease patients were compared with newly diagnosed Graves' disease patients by peripheral blood TCR sequencing and RNA sequencing. The study took place in China and was registered as a clinical trial. A total of roughly 35 samples were covered by TCR sequencing, comprising some 13 persistent and around 20 newly diagnosed Graves' disease patients. In the clinical cohort, patients with persistent Graves' disease had used antithyroid drugs for an average of approximately eleven years.

The time point tag for this specimen amounts to: persistent/refractory GD, antithyroid drugs over 5 years with positive TRAb. For both TCR sequencing and RNA sequencing, RNA was extracted from PBMCs using TRIzol. Graves' disease was diagnosed according to American Thyroid Association guidelines. Patients for the study were recruited at an endocrinology department in Xi'an, China. Each patient gave 7.5 to 10 milliliters of peripheral blood, collected in an EDTA anticoagulant tube. PBMCs were isolated by Ficoll Paque Plus density gradient separation without further T cell sorting. An Agilent 2100 Bioanalyzer and agarose gel were used to check RNA quality, while a NanoDrop 2000 measured RNA concentration. The library was obtained by multiplex PCR. Sequenced on an Illumina HiSeq 4000. TCR beta libraries were built with iRepertoire HTBI primers and Arm-PCR amplification of CDR3 regions. Before sequencing, the PCR products underwent gel purification. As for how the authors treated the data: A total of 60 to 80 TRBV and 14 TRBJ segments were identified across samples and were used for gene usage analysis of CDR3 amino acid clonotypes. Filtered high-quality paired reads were merged into contigs using COPE and FqMerger. Contigs were aligned with BLAST to IMGT TRBV, TRBD and TRBJ reference genes, and CDR3 was defined per IMGT. Any clonotype with a frequency above 0.1% was counted as a highly expanded clone. Shannon entropy was used to measure repertoire diversity, and the Gini coefficient was used to measure V-J evenness. A clonotype found in more than one individual was treated as public. TCRdb applied fastp at Q25 and MiXCR to the public reads, then kept only in-frame beta chains. Merged by CDR3 protein, the rows form single entries marked with the most common genes and DNA. The V and J calls and clone size are TCRdb's, not the authors'. The sample yields 310,000 or so distinct CDR3 sequences; 20% to 25% were counted once. The ten largest clones represent 56% of the sample.

Taken from the germline V gene (reference sequence), the CDR1 and CDR2 loops are DFQATT and SNEGSKA. Spanning cysteine to phenylalanine, the CDR3 consists of 17 amino acids. Here the CDR3 DNA is all that survives: 51 bases in frame from base 1. The germline V end is reduced by 1 base and the J end by 3 bases; junction bases left unmatched: 10. The full study reports these points: The authors noted that the small sample size was a limitation that may lower accuracy. Sequencing and analysis were restricted to the TCR beta chain. Because the primary lesion, thyroid tissue, could not be accessed, the study looked at peripheral blood alone. Preferential use of TRBV28, TRBJ1-2 and TRBJ2-5 was observed in persistent disease, whereas TRBV20-1 and TRBJ2-1 were favored in newly diagnosed disease. Persistent Graves' disease patients showed lower TCR Shannon entropy and fewer highly expanded clones than newly diagnosed patients, suggesting clonal expansion. Patients with persistent disease shared more public clonotypes (around 2,500) than newly diagnosed patients did (roughly 970).

The sequence is built from TRBV20-1 and TRBJ2-2; 8 bases in the middle match TRBD2. Sample: peripheral blood mononuclear cells (PBMCs), taken when the disease was refractory, from a patient treated with antithyroid drugs. The TCR sequence derives from a female donor with Graves disease. In nucleotide form, the sequence is TGCAGTGCTAGAGGCGAAGTACTAGCGGACCACACCGGGGAGCTGTTTTTT. It codes for CSARGEVLADHTGELFF.